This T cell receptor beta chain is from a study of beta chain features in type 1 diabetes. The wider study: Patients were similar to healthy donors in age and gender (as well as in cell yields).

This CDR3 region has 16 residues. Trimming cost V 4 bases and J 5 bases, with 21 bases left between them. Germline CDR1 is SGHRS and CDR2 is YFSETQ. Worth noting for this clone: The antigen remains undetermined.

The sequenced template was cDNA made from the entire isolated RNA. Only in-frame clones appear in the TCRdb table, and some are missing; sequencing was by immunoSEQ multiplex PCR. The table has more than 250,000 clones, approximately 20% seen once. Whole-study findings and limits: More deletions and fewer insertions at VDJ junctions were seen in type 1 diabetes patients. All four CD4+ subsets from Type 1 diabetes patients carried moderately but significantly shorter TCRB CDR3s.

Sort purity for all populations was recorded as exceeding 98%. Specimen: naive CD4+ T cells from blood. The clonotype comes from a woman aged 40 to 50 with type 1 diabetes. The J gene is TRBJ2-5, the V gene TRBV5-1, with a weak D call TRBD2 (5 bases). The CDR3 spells CASSLQSSDAGETQYF. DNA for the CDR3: TGCGCCAGCAGCCTGCAAAGTAGTGACGCGGGTGAGACCCAGTACTTC.